These 27 T cell receptor beta chains came from one sample sequenced in a study of cytomegalovirus exposure and HLA in healthy donors. The PCR made use of 60 Vbeta and 13 Jbeta primers. Clones were read by immunoSEQ multiplex PCR, and TCRdb kept only the in-frame ones, dropping some. The sample includes about 120,000 clones, roughly 15% seen only once; the top ten take about 1.9%. Material for sequencing was PBMCs. Receptors originate from a woman between 18 and 29 years old in good health and CMV-seronegative.

The chain is built from TRBV27 and TRBJ2-1, with 10 bases lining up with TRBD1. Germline loops: CDR1 MNHEY, CDR2 SMNVEV (reference sequence). Germline trimming cut 2 bases from V and 8 bases from J; bases unmatched to any gene: 6. The CDR3 totals 15 residues. In DNA, the CDR3 is TGTGCCAGCAGTTTAATTGGGGACAGGGGCCATGAGCAGTTCTTC. It yields the protein CASSLIGDRGHEQFF.

The chain links TRBV2 to TRBJ1-5; maybe TRBD1 (6 bases). There are 13 residues in the CDR3. Trimming removed 7 bases at V and 6 bases at J, with 13 bases between. Germline V gene data show CDR1 as SNHLY and CDR2 as FYNNEI. The CDR3 here is CASTTGLGQPQHF. In DNA, the CDR3 is TGTGCCAGCACTACAGGGTTAGGTCAGCCCCAGCATTTT. The full variable domain, rest sourced from reference TRBV2 and TRBJ1-5, is EPEVTQTPSHQVTQMGQEVILRCVPISNHLYFYWYRQILGQKVEFLVSFYNNEISEKSEIFDDQFSVERPDGSNFTLKIRSTKLEDSAMYFCASTTGLGQPQHFGDGTRLSIL.

The V and J genes are TRBV27 and TRBJ2-5; TRBD1 matches 9 bases. This CDR3 is 15 amino acids long. Germline V gives CDR1 MNHEY, CDR2 SMNVEV (reference sequence). After removal of 5 bases from V and 2 bases from J, the junction contained 6 bases not matched to a gene. The CDR3 is CASSTLTGGQETQYF. The CDR3 nucleotides read TGTGCCAGCAGTACGTTGACAGGGGGACAAGAGACCCAGTACTTC.

In this sample, this clone turned up a few times. The chain employs TRBV6-1 and TRBJ1-5; D is undetermined. V lost 5 bases to trimming and J lost 2 bases, with 10 bases between them. This CDR3 comprises 14 residues. Germline CDR1 is MNHNS and CDR2 is SASEGT. The CDR3: CASSPRGGNQPQHF. In nucleotides, the CDR3 is TGTGCCAGCAGTCCCCGGGGTGGCAATCAGCCCCAGCATTTT.

This clone has just a few counts. The chain has TRBV30 and TRBJ2-1; 7 nucleotides match TRBD2. CDR1 and CDR2 (germline): GTSNPN, SVGIG (reference sequence). The CDR3 length is 14 residues. J gave up 10 bases and V 0 bases, and 9 bases lay outside the gene matches. The CDR3 protein is CAWSVLPYGGEQFF. Here the CDR3 DNA reads TGTGCCTGGAGTGTACTTCCATACGGGGGGGAGCAGTTCTTC.

This clone was seen a few times. The V call is TRBV30, the J call TRBJ1-6, with 8 bases fitting TRBD1. After removal of 2 bases from V and 6 bases from J, the junction contained 3 bases not matched to a gene. The CDR3 spans 14 residues. The V gene's germline CDR1 is GTSNPN and CDR2 SVGIG (reference sequence). CDR3 sequence reads: CAWSRGQGNSPLHF. Written as DNA, the CDR3 is TGTGCCTGGAGTCGAGGACAGGGTAATTCACCCCTCCACTTT.

The sample holds one count of this clone. The J gene is TRBJ1-5, the V gene TRBV2, with TRBD1 identical over 9 bases. The ends lost 5 bases at V and 4 bases at J; junction bases unmatched: 6. Germline CDR1 is SNHLY and CDR2 is FYNNEI. This CDR3 is 15 amino acids long. CDR3 coding DNA: TGTGCCAGCAGTACTGGACAGGGGCTTAATCAGCCCCAGCATTTT. Protein sequence: CASSTGQGLNQPQHF.

The chain couples TRBV27 to TRBJ2-7; TRBD2 is a possible D gene (6 bases). There are 16 residues in the CDR3. V lost 5 bases and J 5 bases, leaving 22 bases between the germline ends. The V gene's germline CDR1 is MNHEY and CDR2 SMNVEV (reference sequence). This CDR3 reads CASSPREVLSIDEQYF. Written as DNA, the CDR3 is TGTGCCAGCAGTCCCAGGGAGGTACTCTCTATCGACGAGCAGTACTTC.

The chain recombines TRBV30 with TRBJ2-3; TRBD2 aligns across 7 bases. There are 14 residues in the CDR3. V trimming: 0 bases; J trimming: 2 bases; junction bases outside the gene matches: 2. In germline, CDR1 is GTSNPN, CDR2 SVGIG (reference sequence). CDR3 in amino acids: CAWSVGTNTDTQYF. CDR3 nucleotides: TGTGCCTGGAGTGTAGGGACTAACACAGATACGCAGTATTTT.

This clone came up a few times. The chain uses TRBV7-6 and TRBJ1-2, with 8 nucleotides matching TRBD1. Germline CDR1 is SGHVS and CDR2 is FNYEAQ. The length of the CDR3 is 14 residues. The V and J ends lost 4 bases and 8 bases, in that order; junction bases with no gene match: 9. The CDR3: CASSSGQGIDGYTF. The CDR3 DNA reads TGTGCCAGCAGCTCCGGACAGGGTATAGACGGCTACACCTTC.

This clone occurred a few times. The same CDR3 is also encoded by other DNA sequences in this sample. The CDR3 reads CASSLGGGETQYF. The CDR3, as DNA: TGCGCCAGCAGCTTGGGCGGGGGAGAGACCCAGTACTTC. The rearrangement joins TRBV5-1 to TRBJ2-5; 7 nucleotides match TRBD2. This CDR3 region has 13 residues. The V and J ends lost 0 bases and 4 bases, in that order; junction bases with no gene match: 0. Looked up from germline, CDR1 is SGHRS and CDR2 is YFSETQ.

The chain couples TRBV27 to TRBJ2-1; the D is unclear. The CDR3 has 15 residues. The germline V and J ends were trimmed by 3 bases and 2 bases, with 11 bases remaining between them. CDR1 is MNHEY and CDR2 is SMNVEV in the germline V gene (reference sequence). The DNA for the CDR3 is TGTGCCAGCAGTTTCGTCGACACCGCCTACAATGAGCAGTTCTTC. This gives the protein CASSFVDTAYNEQFF.

The chain combines TRBV9 with TRBJ1-1, with 8 bases aligning to TRBD1. Germline assignment: CDR1 SGDLS and CDR2 YYNGEE. This CDR3 region has 15 residues. Trimming at V came to 4 bases and at J to 3 bases, leaving 8 bases not matched to a gene. CDR3 coding DNA: TGTGCCAGCAGCCCGTCAGGGGGCTGGCACACTGAAGCTTTCTTT. It translates to CASSPSGGWHTEAFF.

Only a few counts were recorded for this clone. The chain joins TRBV7-2 to TRBJ1-2; 7 bases align to TRBD1. V lost 5 bases to trimming and J lost 5 bases; unmatched junction nucleotides: 11. Germline V CDR1 and CDR2: SGHTA, FQGNSA. The CDR3 extends over 15 amino acids. CDR3 in DNA: TGTGCCAGCAGCCCACGGACAGGTACTGGGTATGGCTACACCTTC. Translating gives CASSPRTGTGYGYTF. The variable domain in full, completed from reference TRBV7-2 and TRBJ1-2, reads GAGVSQSPSNKVTEKGKDVELRCDPISGHTALYWYRQSLGQGLEFLIYFQGNSAPDKSGLPSDRFSAERTGGSVSTLTIQRTQQEDSAVYLCASSPRTGTGYGYTFGSGTRLTVV.

This clone was recorded only once. The chain links TRBV7-2 to TRBJ2-7; 9 nucleotides line up with TRBD2. V shed 5 bases and J 2 bases; nucleotides not matched to a gene: 10. The germline gives CDR1 SGHTA, CDR2 FQGNSA. The CDR3 runs to 16 residues. CDR3: CASSKSGGRPPYEQYF. DNA of the CDR3: TGTGCCAGCAGCAAAAGCGGGGGGCGACCCCCCTACGAGCAGTACTTC.

The chain uses TRBV28 and TRBJ2-1, with 9 positions matching TRBD1. V lost 6 bases to trimming and J lost 8 bases; unmatched junction nucleotides: 5. Germline-derived CDR1 and CDR2 are MDHEN and SYDVKM. The CDR3 runs to 13 residues. CDR3 DNA sequence: TGTGCCAGCAGGATGGACAGGGGTGATGAGCAGTTCTTC. This encodes CASRMDRGDEQFF.

The chain employs TRBV4-3 and TRBJ1-6, with a possible D match to TRBD1 (5 bases). This CDR3 is 16 amino acids long. V was clipped by 0 bases and J by 9 bases, with 15 bases between them. Germline V gene data show CDR1 as LGHNA and CDR2 as YSLEER. The CDR3 bases are TGCGCCAGCAGCCAAGATCATCGGCAGGGTGGTTCACCCCTCCACTTT. Its translation: CASSQDHRQGGSPLHF.

CDR3 sequence: CASSAGTSAHNEQFF. In DNA form, the CDR3 reads TGCGCCAGCAGCGCCGGGACTAGCGCCCACAATGAGCAGTTCTTC. The chain couples TRBV10-1 to TRBJ2-1; TRBD2 agrees at 10 bases. CDR1 and CDR2 from the germline V gene are WNHNN and SYGVQD (reference sequence). The V and J ends lost 6 bases and 5 bases, in that order; junction bases with no gene match: 7. The CDR3 spans 15 residues.

In this sample, this clone turned up a few times. This chain links TRBV6-6 with TRBJ2-2; D is unclear. CDR1 is MNHNY and CDR2 is SVGAGI in the germline V gene (reference sequence). This CDR3 has 11 residues. Trimming took off 7 bases at V and 6 bases at J, with 6 bases between the two ends. CDR3 sequence (DNA): TGTGCCAGCACAGTGGCCGGGGAGCTGTTTTTT. It specifies CASTVAGELFF.

This clone rates as medium-sized. This chain connects TRBV6-4 to TRBJ2-6; unclear D gene. Germline loops: CDR1 MRHNA, CDR2 SNTAGT. The V and J ends lost 3 bases and 2 bases respectively, with 5 bases between them. This CDR3 spans 14 amino acids. CDR3 coding DNA: TGTGCCAGCAGTGATACTACTGGGGCCAACGTCCTGACTTTC. Amino acid sequence: CASSDTTGANVLTF.

In this sample, this clone turned up a few times. This chain connects TRBV2 to TRBJ1-2; D not resolved. V was clipped by 5 bases and J by 0 bases, with 13 bases between them. The germline CDR1 and CDR2 sequences are SNHLY and FYNNEI. The length of the CDR3 is 15 residues. CDR3 sequence: CASSNRDSPNYGYTF. The CDR3 nucleotides read TGTGCCAGCAGTAACCGGGATTCTCCTAACTATGGCTACACCTTC.

Concerning this clone itself: The junction differs from germline at one of its ends, possibly a read error. The V call is TRBV7-7, the J call TRBJ2-5; D tentatively fits TRBD1 or TRBD2 (7 bases each). Germline CDR1 reads SSHAT; CDR2 reads FNYEAQ (reference sequence). This CDR3 is 13 amino acids long. The CDR3 spells CASSGTVQETQYF. CDR3 coding DNA: TGTGCTAGCAGCGGGACAGTACAAGAGACCCAGTACTTC.

The rearrangement links TRBV5-1 to TRBJ2-7, with 12 bases identical to TRBD2. Germline V gives CDR1 SGHRS, CDR2 YFSETQ. J was trimmed by 0 bases and V by 2 bases; bases with no gene match: 6. This CDR3 is built from 17 residues. The CDR3 DNA reads TGCGCCAGCAGCTTCGACCCGGGACTAGCGGGCTCCTACGAGCAGTACTTC. Its protein is CASSFDPGLAGSYEQYF.

V and J are TRBV6-1 and TRBJ2-1; D not resolved. Trimming removed 11 bases at V and 0 bases at J, with 5 bases between. This CDR3 spans 11 amino acids. Germline loops: CDR1 MNHNS, CDR2 SASEGT. CDR3 sequence reads: CASVSYNEQFF. In DNA, the CDR3 is TGTGCCTCGGTCTCCTACAATGAGCAGTTCTTC.

This clone was found a few times. The chain links TRBV6-5 to TRBJ1-1; 7 bases align to TRBD1. The V gene's germline CDR1 is MNHEY and CDR2 SVGAGI. The CDR3 spans 14 residues. The V segment lost 6 bases and the J segment 0 bases; nucleotides outside the gene matches: 4. The CDR3 here is CASSLTGVNTEAFF. The CDR3 nucleotides are TGTGCCAGCAGCCTTACAGGGGTGAACACTGAAGCTTTCTTT.

This clone was observed a handful of times. CDR3 amino acids: CASSPQGGAYQPQHF. CDR3 bases: TGTGCCAGCAGCCCCCAGGGGGGCGCCTATCAGCCCCAGCATTTT. J is TRBJ1-5 and V is TRBV7-2, with 7 bases that match TRBD1. From germline, CDR1 is SGHTA and CDR2 FQGNSA. The CDR3 is 15 amino acids. V shed 5 bases, J shed 5 bases, and the junction held 9 bases outside the gene matches.

The chain recombines TRBV18 with TRBJ2-2, with D maybe TRBD2 (5 bases). Trimming cost V 3 bases and J 7 bases, with 6 bases left between them. The CDR3 consists of 12 residues. The germline gives CDR1 KGHSH, CDR2 LQKENI. CDR3 amino acids: CASSPGGGELFF. The CDR3 DNA follows: TGTGCCAGCTCACCCGGAGGCGGGGAGCTGTTTTTT. The variable domain in full, completed from reference TRBV18 and TRBJ2-2, reads NAGVMQNPRHLVRRRGQEARLRCSPMKGHSHVYWYRQLPEEGLKFMVYLQKENIIDESGMPKERFSAEFPKEGPSILRIQQVVRGDSAAYFCASSPGGGELFFGEGSRLTVL.